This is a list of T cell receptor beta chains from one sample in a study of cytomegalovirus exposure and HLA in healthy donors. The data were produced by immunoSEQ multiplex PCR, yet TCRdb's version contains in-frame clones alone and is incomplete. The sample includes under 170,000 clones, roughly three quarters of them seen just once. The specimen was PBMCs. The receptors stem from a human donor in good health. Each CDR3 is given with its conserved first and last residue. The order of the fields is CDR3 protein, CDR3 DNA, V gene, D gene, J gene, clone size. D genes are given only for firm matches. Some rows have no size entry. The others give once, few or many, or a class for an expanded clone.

cdr3_aa: CACPGTPNEQYF
cdr3_nt: TGTGCCTGCCCTGGGACACCCAACGAGCAGTACTTC
v_call: TRBV30
d_call: NA
j_call: TRBJ2-7
clone_size: few

cdr3_aa: CASSLNGLAGGETQYF
cdr3_nt: TGTGCCAGCAGCTTAAACGGTCTAGCGGGAGGGGAGACCCAGTACTTC
v_call: TRBV7-3
d_call: TRBD2
j_call: TRBJ2-5
clone_size: once

cdr3_aa: CASSQDLGANTGELFF
cdr3_nt: TGCGCCAGCAGCCAAGATCTTGGGGCTAACACCGGGGAGCTGTTTTTT
v_call: TRBV4-3
d_call: NA
j_call: TRBJ2-2
clone_size: NA

cdr3_aa: CASSLGDSTGQPQHF
cdr3_nt: TGTGCCAGCAGCTTAGGGGACAGTACCGGCCAGCCCCAGCATTTT
v_call: TRBV7-8
d_call: TRBD1
j_call: TRBJ1-5
clone_size: NA

cdr3_aa: CASSLFLQGAKNTEAFF
cdr3_nt: TGCGCCAGCAGCTTGTTTTTACAGGGGGCCAAGAACACTGAAGCTTTCTTT
v_call: TRBV5-1
d_call: TRBD1
j_call: TRBJ1-1
clone_size: NA

cdr3_aa: CAWSPDSQLSYEQYF
cdr3_nt: TGTGCCTGGAGTCCTGACAGTCAGCTATCCTACGAGCAGTACTTC
v_call: TRBV30
d_call: NA
j_call: TRBJ2-7
clone_size: NA

cdr3_aa: CASSLDRGASGNTIYF
cdr3_nt: TGTGCCAGCAGCTTAGATCGGGGGGCTTCTGGAAACACCATATATTTT
v_call: TRBV7-2
d_call: NA
j_call: TRBJ1-3
clone_size: NA

cdr3_aa: CASNRPGVEQFF
cdr3_nt: TGTGCCAGTAACCGCCCGGGAGTTGAGCAGTTCTTC
v_call: TRBV19
d_call: NA
j_call: TRBJ2-1
clone_size: once

cdr3_aa: CASSIRTGSYGYTF
cdr3_nt: TGTGCCAGTAGTATAAGGACAGGGTCCTATGGCTACACCTTC
v_call: TRBV19
d_call: TRBD1
j_call: TRBJ1-2
clone_size: few

cdr3_aa: CASRDYTNNEQFF
cdr3_nt: TGTGCCAGTCGGGACTACACCAACAATGAGCAGTTCTTC
v_call: TRBV27
d_call: TRBD2
j_call: TRBJ2-1
clone_size: NA

cdr3_aa: CASSITPVRQGNQPQHF
cdr3_nt: TGCGCCAGCAGCATAACCCCCGTCCGACAGGGCAATCAGCCCCAGCATTTT
v_call: TRBV4-1
d_call: NA
j_call: TRBJ1-5
clone_size: NA

cdr3_aa: CAWTGGQWGEAFF
cdr3_nt: TGTGCCTGGACCGGAGGACAGTGGGGGGAAGCTTTCTTT
v_call: TRBV30
d_call: NA
j_call: TRBJ1-1
clone_size: NA